The clone carrying this TCR beta chain has more than one count but fewer than ten. This sample was included in a study of identical twins. With V trimmed by 3 bases and J by 7 bases, 6 bases remained unmatched. Germline values: CDR1 KGHSH, CDR2 LQKENI. The CDR3 covers 13 residues. TCRdb re-derived calls from the 5' RACE reads in MiXCR, one entry per CDR3 protein. Among fewer than 500,000 distinct CDR3 sequences listed, 20% to 25% were seen once. These same records also appear under a second study, on T cells expressing NK-cell markers.

Sequences were obtained from CD4+ T cells sorted from blood. V usage is TRBV18 and J usage is TRBJ2-7, with TRBD1 identical over 7 bases. The sequence was obtained from a woman between 18 and 30 years old in good health. In nucleotides, the CDR3 is TGTGCCAGCTCACCGTCCGCGACAGGGGAGCAGTACTTC. Residues: CASSPSATGEQYF.